What follows are 23 T cell receptor beta chains derived from one specimen sequenced in a study of T-cell reconstitution after alpha-beta-depleted transplantation in children. Unique molecular identifiers were incorporated into the prepared TCRbeta library. MiXCR, applied by TCRdb to the PCR reads, yields one record per CDR3 protein. This table holds around 100,000 distinct CDR3 sequences, approximately 10% found once. Material: PBMCs, obtained before TCRalphabeta/CD19-depleted stem cell transplant. These receptors were taken from a boy between 2 and 10 years old with acute lymphoblastic leukemia, due to receive a stem cell transplant.

Concerning this clonotype: Possible read error: a much larger clone is one base away. The V gene is TRBV5-5, the J gene TRBJ2-1; TRBD2 agrees at 8 bases. The germline CDR1 and CDR2 sequences are SGHKS and YYEKEE (reference sequence). V was clipped by 2 bases and J by 10 bases; unmatched bases: 5. The CDR3 has 13 amino acids. CDR3 loop: CASSFSGTYEQFF. CDR3 coding DNA: TGTGCCAGCAGCTTTAGCGGGACCTACGAGCAGTTCTTC.

This chain links TRBV20-1 with TRBJ1-1, with D possibly being TRBD1 (6 bases). The CDR3 extends over 12 amino acids. V was cut by 5 bases and J by 1 base, with 8 bases left in between. Germline loops: CDR1 DFQATT, CDR2 SNEGSKA (reference sequence). The CDR3 bases are TGCAGTGCTGAGGGGGAGAACACTGAAGCTTTCTTT. Protein sequence: CSAEGENTEAFF.

Remarks on this clonotype: A junction end diverges from the germline sequence, so it may reflect a read error. The chain recombines TRBV7-7 with TRBJ2-2; 7 bases are a match to TRBD2. The length of the CDR3 is 20 residues. Germline CDR1 reads SSHAT; CDR2 reads FNYEAQ (reference sequence). CDR3 sequence (DNA): TGTGCTAGCAGCAAGGCCCCCCTAGCGGCACCTGAAGCGAACACCGGGGAGCTGTTTTTT. This gives the protein CASSKAPLAAPEANTGELFF.

This clonotype was counted between two and nine times. The rearrangement uses TRBV6-1 and TRBJ2-3; 9 bases match TRBD2. The CDR3 has 17 residues. From germline, CDR1 is MNHNS and CDR2 SASEGT. V shed 6 bases and J 5 bases; nucleotides not matched to a gene: 15. DNA for the CDR3: TGTGCCAGCAGGATGAGGGGCGGGAGGGCCGCTGGAGATACGCAGTATTTT. Its protein product is CASRMRGGRAAGDTQYF.

This clonotype was seen only once. Given a much more abundant clone one base away, this may be a read error. The CDR3 loop is CASSPSLAVETDAQYF. CDR3 sequence (DNA): TGTGCCAGCAGTCCCTCACTAGCGGTAGAGACAGATGCGCAGTATTTT. This sequence joins TRBV27 and TRBJ2-3, with 8 bases lining up with TRBD2. This CDR3 is built from 16 residues. The V gene's germline CDR1 is MNHEY and CDR2 SMNVEV (reference sequence).

This clonotype was seen more than once but under ten times. This rearrangement joins TRBV5-1 to TRBJ2-1; 14 nucleotides match TRBD2. CDR1 and CDR2 (germline): SGHRS, YFSETQ. This CDR3 is built from 15 residues. The trim removed 8 bases at V and 0 bases at J, leaving 1 base unmatched. CDR3 coding DNA: TGCGCCAGGACTAGCGGGAGGGCCTCCTACAATGAGCAGTTCTTC. This codes for CARTSGRASYNEQFF.

The genes are TRBV28 and TRBJ1-1, with 8 bases fitting TRBD1. The CDR3 totals 15 residues. Germline CDR1 is MDHEN and CDR2 is SYDVKM. V gave up 3 bases and J gave up 1 base; unmatched junction bases: 4. The CDR3 is CASSLPGTGNTEAFF. The CDR3 region has the DNA TGTGCCAGCAGTTTGCCCGGGACAGGGAACACTGAAGCTTTCTTT.

This clonotype was counted only a few times. This rearrangement joins TRBV11-2 to TRBJ2-7, with D perhaps matching TRBD1 or TRBD2 (5 bases each). Germline CDR1 is SGHAT and CDR2 is FQNNGV. The CDR3 totals 14 residues. Trimming removed 1 base from V and 2 bases from J, with 9 bases in between. CDR3 sequence reads: CASSLGGKAYEQYF. The CDR3 DNA sequence: TGTGCCAGCAGCTTAGGGGGGAAAGCCTACGAGCAGTACTTC.

Many counts were recorded for this clonotype. Here the CDR3 reads CASSIGQGGYEQYF. CDR3 DNA: TGTGCCAGCAGTATTGGACAGGGTGGGTACGAGCAGTACTTC. V and J are TRBV27 and TRBJ2-7; TRBD1 matches at 8 bases. Germline values: CDR1 MNHEY, CDR2 SMNVEV (reference sequence). The CDR3 has 14 amino acids. The V segment lost 5 bases and the J segment 4 bases; nucleotides outside the gene matches: 7.

This chain connects TRBV20-1 to TRBJ2-3; the match to TRBD2 covers 7 bases. V lost 1 base to trimming and J lost 4 bases; unmatched junction nucleotides: 11. CDR3 length: 16 amino acids. In germline, CDR1 is DFQATT, CDR2 SNEGSKA (reference sequence). The CDR3 sequence: CSARVFGGSSPDTQYF. CDR3 DNA sequence: TGCAGTGCTAGAGTTTTCGGCGGGAGTTCTCCAGATACGCAGTATTTT.

Here the CDR3 reads CSPMVKVGRARSSYEQYF. CDR3 coding DNA: TGCAGTCCTATGGTGAAAGTGGGACGGGCAAGGAGCTCCTACGAGCAGTACTTC. The genes are TRBV20-1 and TRBJ2-7; D might be TRBD1 or TRBD2, each matching 5 bases. This CDR3 is built from 18 residues. Germline CDR1 is DFQATT and CDR2 is SNEGSKA (reference sequence). Deletions cut 8 bases from V and 0 bases from J, with 29 bases between.

This clonotype was seen a handful of times. V and J are TRBV5-6 and TRBJ2-1; no definite D call. This CDR3 comprises 13 residues. The ends were cut back, 2 bases at V and 6 bases at J, with 9 bases in the middle. CDR1 SGHDT and CDR2 YYEEEE come from the germline V gene. DNA of the CDR3: TGTGCCAGCAGCTTCTTAGCAGGCAATGAGCAGTTCTTC. It codes for CASSFLAGNEQFF.

This sequence joins TRBV27 and TRBJ1-1; TRBD1 is a possible D gene (5 bases). CDR1 is MNHEY and CDR2 is SMNVEV in the germline V gene (reference sequence). The CDR3 is 14 residues long. V was cut by 4 bases and J by 5 bases, with 14 bases left in between. The CDR3 sequence is CASSSARDGTEAFF. For the CDR3, the DNA is TGTGCCAGCAGTTCGGCCAGGGACGGGACTGAAGCTTTCTTT.

This clonotype has only a few counts. The chain uses TRBV11-2 and TRBJ2-1; D not certain. V dropped 5 bases and J dropped 6 bases, with 17 bases sitting between them. Germline CDR1 SGHAT, CDR2 FQNNGV. The CDR3 sequence is 15 residues long. For the CDR3, the DNA is TGTGCCAGCAGCCTCACCTTATCCCCACTCAATGAGCAGTTCTTC. Protein: CASSLTLSPLNEQFF.

This clonotype has more than one count but fewer than ten. The chain has TRBV9 and TRBJ2-4, with 7 bases lining up with TRBD1. V lost 0 bases to trimming and J lost 3 bases; unmatched junction nucleotides: 12. The CDR3 is made up of 18 amino acids. Germline lookup yields CDR1 SGDLS and CDR2 YYNGEE. This CDR3 is CASSVGWKRGRGKNIQYF. In nucleotides, the CDR3 is TGTGCCAGCAGCGTAGGGTGGAAAAGGGGGCGAGGCAAAAACATTCAGTACTTC.

This clonotype was counted many times. The chain couples TRBV5-1 to TRBJ1-1; 10 nucleotides match TRBD1. J was trimmed by 4 bases and V by 3 bases; bases with no gene match: 3. The CDR3 consists of 14 residues. Germline V gene lookup returns CDR1 SGHRS and CDR2 YFSETQ. The CDR3 DNA is TGCGCCAGCAGCTCGACAGGGGGCCTCACTGAAGCTTTCTTT. It is translated as CASSSTGGLTEAFF. The variable domain in full, with the rest retrieved from reference TRBV5-1 and TRBJ1-1, is KAGVTQTPRYLIKTRGQQVTLSCSPISGHRSVSWYQQTPGQGLQFLFEYFSETQRNKGNFPGRFSGRQFSNSRSEMNVSTLELGDSALYLCASSSTGGLTEAFFGQGTRLTVV.

This clonotype was detected only a few times. The chain combines TRBV11-2 with TRBJ2-1, with D uncertain. The CDR3 sequence is 16 residues long. V gave up 5 bases and J gave up 6 bases, with 20 bases separating them. Germline V CDR1 and CDR2: SGHAT, FQNNGV. The CDR3 region has the DNA TGTGCCAGCAGCCCACTTACTGGGTCGTGGGGCAATGAGCAGTTCTTC. Its translation is CASSPLTGSWGNEQFF.

Only a few counts were recorded for this clonotype. J is TRBJ1-4 and V is TRBV12-3 or TRBV12-4, with 7 bases that match TRBD1. The junction had 1 base not matched to a gene; V was cut back by 6 bases and J by 6 bases. CDR3 length equals 12 residues. The CDR3 DNA follows: TGTGCCAGCAGCGACAGGGATGAAAAACTGTTTTTT. It codes for CASSDRDEKLFF.

This clonotype has ten or more counts. V usage is TRBV5-6 and J usage is TRBJ2-7; tentatively, D is TRBD1 (5 bases). CDR3 length: 15 residues. Trimming removed 0 bases from V and 2 bases from J, with 12 bases in between. Looked up from germline, CDR1 is SGHDT and CDR2 is YYEEEE. The CDR3 nucleotides are TGTGCCAGCAGCTTGGTTCCGGACACGACCTACGAGCAGTACTTC. Translated: CASSLVPDTTYEQYF. The variable domain in full, with the rest retrieved from reference TRBV5-6 and TRBJ2-7, is DAGVTQSPTHLIKTRGQQVTLRCSPKSGHDTVSWYQQALGQGPQFIFQYYEEEERQRGNFPDRFSGHQFPNYSSELNVNALLLGDSALYLCASSLVPDTTYEQYFGPGTRLTVT.

This rearrangement joins TRBV24-1 to TRBJ2-7; TRBD1 agrees at 9 bases. This CDR3 has 15 amino acids. V gave up 2 bases and J gave up 7 bases; unmatched junction bases: 8. Germline V gene sequence: CDR1 KGHDR, CDR2 SFDVKD. The DNA for the CDR3 is TGTGCCACCAGTGATTCCGGGACAGGGCGAAGAGAGCAGTACTTC. Translating gives CATSDSGTGRREQYF.

This clonotype was detected a few times. V usage is TRBV20-1 and J usage is TRBJ2-7; 10 bases are shared with TRBD2. With 0 bases clipped from V and 5 bases from J, the junction kept 7 bases outside the gene matches. The CDR3 runs 15 residues. The germline V gene has CDR1 DFQATT and CDR2 SNEGSKA (reference sequence). CDR3 nucleotide sequence: TGCAGTGCTAGAGATTCGGGACTAGCGTGGGACGAGCAGTACTTC. Translating it yields CSARDSGLAWDEQYF.

In regard to this clonotype: This clone may be a read error of a much larger clone one base away. The rearrangement links TRBV5-4 to TRBJ2-3, with D possibly matching TRBD2 (5 bases). V lost 4 bases, J lost 8 bases, and 11 bases lay in between. Germline assignment: CDR1 SGHNT and CDR2 YYREEE (reference sequence). The CDR3 totals 12 residues. This chain's CDR3 is CASSPKLGTQYF. As DNA, the CDR3 is TGTGCCAGCAGCCCAAAACTAGGTACGCAGTATTTT.

Many counts were recorded for this clonotype. This chain connects TRBV7-6 to TRBJ2-7; TRBD2 agrees at 10 bases. Germline CDR1 and CDR2: SGHVS and FNYEAQ. V shed 5 bases and J 0 bases; nucleotides not matched to a gene: 7. The CDR3 runs 16 residues. CDR3 bases: TGTGCCAGCAGCCCCCGACTAGCGGGCTCCTCCTACGAGCAGTACTTC. It translates to CASSPRLAGSSYEQYF.